A single sample is the source of the 20 T cell receptor beta chains below, sequenced in a study of B cell selection in AIRE deficiency. Repertoires were generated with immunoSEQ multiplex PCR, while TCRdb's copy carries only in-frame clones and drops some. There are some 25,000 clones in the sample; roughly 96% occur only once, and approximately 0.2% lies in the top ten. Sorting defined conventional CD4 T cells as CD4+CD127+. Sample: CD4+CD127+ conventional T cells sorted from PBMCs. The receptors shown here come from a human donor in good health.

The genes are TRBV19 and TRBJ1-1; D is unclear. This CDR3 has 10 residues. Germline values: CDR1 LNHDA, CDR2 SQIVND (reference sequence). Trimming removed 8 bases at V and 8 bases at J, with 9 bases between. The CDR3 DNA reads TGTGCCAGTGACCTTCACGAAGCTTTCTTT. Amino acid sequence: CASDLHEAFF.

This chain uses TRBV29-1 with TRBJ2-1, with TRBD2 matching over 7 bases. Germline-derived CDR1 and CDR2 are SQVTM and ANQGSEA. V lost 7 bases and J lost 4; bases outside the gene matches: 13. The CDR3 is 15 amino acids. The CDR3 sequence: CSASPGGSRYNEQFF. Here the CDR3 DNA reads TGCAGCGCTAGCCCTGGCGGGAGCAGGTACAATGAGCAGTTCTTC.

The chain has TRBV7-9 and TRBJ2-3, with TRBD1 matching over 8 bases. V gave up 3 bases and J gave up 2 bases; unmatched junction bases: 7. The CDR3 runs to 16 residues. From germline, CDR1 is SEHNR and CDR2 FQNEAQ (reference sequence). Written as DNA, the CDR3 is TGTGCCAGCAGCTTTCCGGGACAGGCCCCCACAGATACGCAGTATTTT. Translating it yields CASSFPGQAPTDTQYF. The full variable domain, its missing parts supplied by reference TRBV7-9 and TRBJ2-3, is DTGVSQNPRHKITKRGQNVTFRCDPISEHNRLYWYRQTLGQGPEFLTYFQNEAQLEKSRLLSDRFSAERPKGSFSTLEIQRTEQGDSAMYLCASSFPGQAPTDTQYFGPGTRLTVL.

The chain combines TRBV5-1 with TRBJ1-3; 8 bases align to TRBD1. This CDR3 contains 16 residues. Germline V CDR1 and CDR2: SGHRS, YFSETQ. V dropped 4 bases and J dropped 1; count of bases not matched to a gene: 7. The CDR3 sequence is CASSPGQGGSGNTIYF. The DNA for the CDR3 is TGCGCCAGCAGCCCCGGACAGGGAGGGTCTGGAAACACCATATATTTT.

The chain has TRBV7-6 and TRBJ2-1; 11 positions agree with TRBD1. V lost 5 bases to trimming and J lost 4 bases; unmatched junction nucleotides: 4. CDR1 is SGHVS, CDR2 FNYEAQ, per germline. This CDR3 has 15 amino acids. CDR3 in amino acids: CASSKGQGAYNEQFF. The CDR3 coding sequence is TGTGCCAGCAGCAAAGGACAGGGGGCTTACAATGAGCAGTTCTTC.

J is TRBJ2-3 and V is TRBV9; D not resolved. Germline loops: CDR1 SGDLS, CDR2 YYNGEE. This CDR3 region has 12 residues. V lost 5 bases, J lost 4 bases, and 8 bases lay in between. CDR3 sequence (DNA): TGTGCCAGCAGGGATCCCCCAGATACGCAGTATTTT. Its protein product is CASRDPPDTQYF.

This clone was seen only once. The chain recombines TRBV19 with TRBJ1-1; TRBD1 agrees at 9 bases. The germline V gene has CDR1 LNHDA and CDR2 SQIVND (reference sequence). V lost 4 bases, J lost 2 bases, and 5 bases stayed unmatched. This CDR3 has 15 residues. The CDR3 coding sequence is TGTGCCAGTAGTAGGGGGACAGGGAGAAACACTGAAGCTTTCTTT. This sequence encodes CASSRGTGRNTEAFF. The full variable domain, rest sourced from reference TRBV19 and TRBJ1-1, is DGGITQSPKYLFRKEGQNVTLSCEQNLNHDAMYWYRQDPGQGLRLIYYSQIVNDFQKGDIAEGYSVSREKKESFPLTVTSAQKNPTAFYLCASSRGTGRNTEAFFGQGTRLTVV.

The gene calls are TRBV9 and TRBJ2-3; no firm D call. V dropped 4 bases and J dropped 0 bases, with 6 bases sitting between them. This CDR3 has 13 residues. Germline CDR1 reads SGDLS; CDR2 reads YYNGEE. The CDR3 here is CASSSTSTDTQYF. The CDR3 nucleotides are TGTGCCAGCAGCTCAACGAGCACAGATACGCAGTATTTT.

The chain carries TRBV4-2 and TRBJ1-2; 7 bases fit TRBD1. This CDR3 is built from 16 residues. Germline V gene sequence: CDR1 LGHNA, CDR2 YNFKEQ. After removal of 0 bases from V and 4 bases from J, the junction contained 8 bases not matched to a gene. CDR3 amino acids: CASSQEGDSRTYGYTF. In DNA form, the CDR3 reads TGTGCCAGCAGCCAAGAAGGGGACAGCCGAACCTATGGCTACACCTTC.

This rearrangement joins TRBV15 to TRBJ2-1, with 7 bases that match TRBD2. This CDR3 comprises 16 residues. Germline V gene sequence: CDR1 LNHNV, CDR2 YYDKDF (reference sequence). Trimming removed 1 base from V and 3 bases from J; junction bases left unmatched: 6. For the CDR3, the DNA is TGTGCCACCAGCAGAGGGGGAGGGTCTTACTACAATGAGCAGTTCTTC. Residues: CATSRGGGSYYNEQFF.

The rearrangement links TRBV5-1 to TRBJ2-7; a weak D match, TRBD1 (6 bases). The CDR3 contains 15 residues. Trimming stripped 0 bases from V and 6 bases from J, with 16 bases between. Germline CDR1 SGHRS, CDR2 YFSETQ. CDR3 sequence reads: CASSLALTGRGEQYF. CDR3 coding DNA: TGCGCCAGCAGCTTGGCCTTAACAGGGAGAGGCGAGCAGTACTTC.

This chain joins TRBV5-1 and TRBJ2-3, with 8 bases identical to TRBD2. The CDR3 is 15 residues long. CDR1 and CDR2 (germline): SGHRS, YFSETQ. J was trimmed by 4 bases and V by 0 bases; bases with no gene match: 4. The CDR3 sequence: CASSLAGRAADTQYF. In DNA, the CDR3 is TGCGCCAGCAGCTTGGCCGGGAGGGCGGCAGATACGCAGTATTTT.

This sequence joins TRBV7-9 and TRBJ2-3; 7 positions agree with TRBD1. CDR1 SEHNR and CDR2 FQNEAQ come from the germline V gene (reference sequence). The CDR3 covers 14 residues. Trimming removed 5 bases from V and 6 bases from J; junction bases left unmatched: 8. The CDR3 DNA reads as TGTGCCAGCAGCCAGGGGGTTCGTTTTGATACGCAGTATTTT. Translation gives CASSQGVRFDTQYF.

This chain connects TRBV28 to TRBJ2-5; D is undetermined. Germline V gene lookup returns CDR1 MDHEN and CDR2 SYDVKM. The length of the CDR3 is 12 residues. Trimming removed 1 base from V and 0 bases from J, with 0 bases in between. CDR3 sequence (DNA): TGTGCCAGCAGTTTATACCAAGAGACCCAGTACTTC. Translating it yields CASSLYQETQYF.

The CDR3, as DNA: TGTGCCAGCAGCGAACAGGGGGCGAGTCAGCCCCAGCATTTT. Translating it yields CASSEQGASQPQHF. The chain couples TRBV7-2 to TRBJ1-5, with 9 nucleotides matching TRBD1. Germline assignment: CDR1 SGHTA and CDR2 FQGNSA. CDR3 length: 14 residues. V dropped 5 bases and J dropped 6; count of bases not matched to a gene: 5.

The genes are TRBV4-2 and TRBJ1-6; D possibly corresponds to TRBD1 (5 bases). Germline V gives CDR1 LGHNA, CDR2 YNFKEQ. V dropped 0 bases and J dropped 8 bases, with 20 bases sitting between them. CDR3 size: 18 residues. This CDR3 reads CASSQDRPQQGFDSPLHF. CDR3 DNA: TGTGCCAGCAGCCAAGATCGGCCGCAGCAGGGTTTCGATTCACCCCTCCACTTT.

The chain has TRBV5-1 and TRBJ1-1; D unresolved. V was trimmed by 0 bases and J by 5 bases, leaving 8 bases between them. In germline, CDR1 is SGHRS, CDR2 YFSETQ. The CDR3 is 13 residues long. The CDR3 protein is CASSLGVRTEAFF. The CDR3 coding sequence is TGCGCCAGCAGCTTGGGTGTGAGGACTGAAGCTTTCTTT. Full variable domain (remainder filled in from reference TRBV5-1 and TRBJ1-1): KAGVTQTPRYLIKTRGQQVTLSCSPISGHRSVSWYQQTPGQGLQFLFEYFSETQRNKGNFPGRFSGRQFSNSRSEMNVSTLELGDSALYLCASSLGVRTEAFFGQGTRLTVV.

This chain joins TRBV7-2 and TRBJ1-6; TRBD1 might be the D (5 bases). Germline CDR1 and CDR2: SGHTA and FQGNSA. The CDR3 length is 13 residues. Deletions cut 4 bases from V and 10 bases from J, with 11 bases between. This CDR3 reads CASSSRRGSPLHF. CDR3 DNA sequence: TGTGCCAGCAGCTCACGGCGGGGGTCACCCCTCCACTTT.

The chain recombines TRBV7-9 with TRBJ1-5; D uncertain. The CDR3 covers 13 residues. CDR1 SEHNR and CDR2 FQNEAQ come from the germline V gene (reference sequence). Trimming shortened V by 4 bases and J by 2 bases, and 6 bases separated the two germline ends. The CDR3 DNA reads TGTGCCAGCAGCTCCCAGGGCAATCAGCCCCAGCATTTT. Translated, it gives CASSSQGNQPQHF.

V and J are TRBV5-1 and TRBJ2-1, with 7 bases matching TRBD1. Germline assignment: CDR1 SGHRS and CDR2 YFSETQ. V lost 4 bases, J lost 3 bases, and 4 bases stayed unmatched. CDR3 length: 14 residues. The CDR3 DNA follows: TGCGCCAGCAGCCCCGGGACAGACTACAATGAGCAGTTCTTC. It yields the protein CASSPGTDYNEQFF.